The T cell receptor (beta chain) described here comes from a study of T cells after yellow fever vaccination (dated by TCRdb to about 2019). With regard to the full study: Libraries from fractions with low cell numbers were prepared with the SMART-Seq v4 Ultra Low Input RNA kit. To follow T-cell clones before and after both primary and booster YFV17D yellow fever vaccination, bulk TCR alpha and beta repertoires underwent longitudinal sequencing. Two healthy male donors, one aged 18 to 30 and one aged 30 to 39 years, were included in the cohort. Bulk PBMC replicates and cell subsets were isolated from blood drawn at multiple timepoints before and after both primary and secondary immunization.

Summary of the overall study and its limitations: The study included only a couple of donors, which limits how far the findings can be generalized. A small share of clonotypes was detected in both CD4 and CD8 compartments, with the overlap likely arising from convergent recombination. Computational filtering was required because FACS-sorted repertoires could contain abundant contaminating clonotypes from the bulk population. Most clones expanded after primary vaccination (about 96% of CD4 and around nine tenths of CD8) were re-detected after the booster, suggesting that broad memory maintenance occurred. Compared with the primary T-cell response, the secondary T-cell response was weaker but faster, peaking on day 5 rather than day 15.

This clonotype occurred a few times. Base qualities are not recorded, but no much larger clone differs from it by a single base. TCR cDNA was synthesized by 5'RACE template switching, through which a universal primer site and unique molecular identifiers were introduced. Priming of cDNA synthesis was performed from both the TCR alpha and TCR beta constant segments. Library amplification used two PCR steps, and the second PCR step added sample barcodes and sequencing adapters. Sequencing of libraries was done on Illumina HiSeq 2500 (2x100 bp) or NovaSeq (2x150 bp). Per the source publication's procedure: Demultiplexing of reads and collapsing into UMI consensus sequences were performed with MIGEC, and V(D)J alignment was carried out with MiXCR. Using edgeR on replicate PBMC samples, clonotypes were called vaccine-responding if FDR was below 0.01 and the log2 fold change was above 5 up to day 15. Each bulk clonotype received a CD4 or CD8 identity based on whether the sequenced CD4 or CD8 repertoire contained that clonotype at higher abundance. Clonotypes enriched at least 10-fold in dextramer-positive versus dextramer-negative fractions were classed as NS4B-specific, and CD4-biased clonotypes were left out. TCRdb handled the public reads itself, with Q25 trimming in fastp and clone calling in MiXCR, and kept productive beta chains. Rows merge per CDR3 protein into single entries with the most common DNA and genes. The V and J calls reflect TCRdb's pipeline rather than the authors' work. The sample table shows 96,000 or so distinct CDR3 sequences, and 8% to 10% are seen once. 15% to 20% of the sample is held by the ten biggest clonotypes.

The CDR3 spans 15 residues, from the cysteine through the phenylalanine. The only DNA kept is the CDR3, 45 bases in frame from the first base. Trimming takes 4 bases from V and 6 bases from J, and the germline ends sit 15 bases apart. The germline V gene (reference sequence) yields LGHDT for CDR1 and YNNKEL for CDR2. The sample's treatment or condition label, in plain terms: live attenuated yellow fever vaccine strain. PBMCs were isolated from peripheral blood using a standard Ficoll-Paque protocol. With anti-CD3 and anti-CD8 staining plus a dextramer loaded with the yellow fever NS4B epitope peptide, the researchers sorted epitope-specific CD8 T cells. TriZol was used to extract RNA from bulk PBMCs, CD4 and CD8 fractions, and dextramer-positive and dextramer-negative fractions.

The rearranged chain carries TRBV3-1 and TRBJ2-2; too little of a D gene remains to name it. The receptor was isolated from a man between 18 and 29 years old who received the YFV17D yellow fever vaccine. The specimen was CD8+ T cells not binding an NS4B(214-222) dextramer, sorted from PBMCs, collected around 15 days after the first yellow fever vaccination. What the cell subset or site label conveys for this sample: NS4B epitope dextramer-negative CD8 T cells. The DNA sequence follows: TGTGCCAGCAGCCCCGGGCCCTCCATTCCCGGGGAGCTGTTTTTT. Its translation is CASSPGPSIPGELFF.